This T cell receptor beta chain came from a study of cytomegalovirus exposure and HLA in healthy donors. Study-wide results and caveats: Trimming of TCR beta V- and J-genes showed a link, identified in a later analysis, to a missense DCLRE1C variant. Among TCR beta chains, those listed as cytomegalovirus-associated numbered under 200.

This cohort consisted of healthy bone marrow donors. The PCR was carried out with 60 Vbeta primers and 13 Jbeta primers. TCRdb's copy holds only in-frame clones and misses some; the assay was immunoSEQ multiplex PCR. The sample totals roughly 71,000 clones. The germline V gene has CDR1 SGHDN and CDR2 FVKESK. Trimming took off 1 base at V and 3 bases at J, with 10 bases between the two ends. CDR3 length: 15 amino acids. Regarding this clone: Its antigen is unidentified.

The chain is built from TRBV14 and TRBJ2-4, with D maybe TRBD1 (5 bases). The receptor's source is a woman aged 40 to 50 in good health and CMV-seropositive. Sequencing was performed on PBMCs. The DNA of the CDR3 is TGTGCCAGCAGCCAAGCACAGGATTTCAAAAACATTCAGTACTTC. Its protein product is CASSQAQDFKNIQYF.